This T cell receptor (beta chain) appears in the sequencing data of a study of cytomegalovirus exposure and HLA in healthy donors. PCR amplification relied on 60 Vbeta primers (plus 13 Jbeta primers). Clones were sequenced by immunoSEQ multiplex PCR, and TCRdb holds only the in-frame ones, with some missing. Of about 160,000 clones in the sample, approximately 80% were seen once. The CDR3 runs to 15 residues. Germline CDR1 and CDR2: SGDLS and YYNGEE. Trimming at V came to 4 bases and at J to 5 bases, leaving 9 bases not matched to a gene. Study-wide findings and caveats: Clonal expansion, a later analysis showed, was greater in HLA-associated TCR beta chains than in equally common others. With DRB1 most and HLA-C fewest, TCR association rates differed between HLA loci in a later analysis. When the data were analyzed later, several of the most significant clusters appeared to be linked to common viral pathogens. Trimming of TCR beta V- and J-genes showed a link, identified in a later analysis, to a missense DCLRE1C variant.

Concerning this clone itself: The antigen remains undetermined.

Sequenced input: PBMCs. V is TRBV9 and J is TRBJ2-5, with TRBD2 matching over 9 bases. This TCR came from a man aged 25 to 40 in good health and CMV-seronegative. This CDR3 is CASSTIAGAAETQYF. The CDR3 DNA reads as TGTGCCAGCAGCACTATAGCGGGAGCCGCGGAGACCCAGTACTTC.